This record covers a single T cell receptor (beta chain). No antigen is known for it. Repertoires were generated with immunoSEQ multiplex PCR, while TCRdb's copy carries only in-frame clones and drops some. The table has over a million clones, approximately 78% seen once; the top ten hold 0.6% to 0.7%. These data are taken from a study of shared clonotypes between healthy human individuals. Study results and limitations: Naive subsets, compared against memory subsets, generally had larger estimated richness values. When naive CD4 clonotypes were compared across a handful of donors, 4% to 6.5% were shared. Among non-shared clonotypes, generation probabilities were lower than among those shared by all four donors.

The CDR3 consists of 14 residues. Germline CDR1 and CDR2: MNHNS and SASEGT. V dropped 7 bases and J dropped 8; count of bases not matched to a gene: 7. Donors had no recently reported acute infections or vaccinations and were HIV-negative. Specimen: memory CD4+ T cells from PBMCs. Subset indicated: CD45RA-negative fraction. The chain combines TRBV6-1 with TRBJ2-6; 8 nucleotides line up with TRBD2. This clonotype was obtained from a man aged 18 to 29 in good health. Some clones in this sample may be carry-over from other donors' samples. The DNA of the CDR3 is TGTGCCAGCACCAGATCGGGGGGGACCAACGTCCTGACTTTC. Encoded protein: CASTRSGGTNVLTF.